Given below is one TCR beta chain in context. The specificity of this receptor is unknown. Qualities for individual bases were not recorded, and no much larger clone is one base off. TCRbeta CDR3 regions were amplified from genomic DNA by means of the immunoSEQ Assay, a bias-controlled multiplex PCR. From the authors' description of their analysis: The number of nucleated cells in each sample was estimated by amplification of reference gene primers within the assay. To quantify the absolute abundance of each unique TCRbeta CDR3 rearrangement, sequence reads were collapsed and filtered. For each sample, productive Simpson clonality was calculated as the square root of Simpson's diversity index across productive rearrangements. TCRdb re-hosts the immuneACCESS table, in-frame sequences only. Its copies lack some clones; in the studies checked, an unresolved V gene accounts for under half of them, and the cause for the rest is not known. That table supplies the V and J calls and clone size; D and trimming were determined from the DNA. Present in this sample are about 57,000 clones, around 90% of which were seen just once. The top ten clones comprise more than 20% of the sample.

These data belong to a study of blood T cell repertoires in COVID-19 (TCRdb year 2020). About the full investigation: Samples covering the acute and convalescent phases of COVID-19 were provided by collaborators in the United States, Italy and Spain. A de-identified subject ID, COVID-19 status, age in years and sex were almost always included in the sample metadata. The dataset comprised deeply sampled blood TCRbeta repertoires from subjects exposed to, actively infected with, or recovered from COVID-19. The prospective study material was composed of cDNA or gDNA derived from T cells, B-cell-depleted T cells, or PBMCs. Where HLA class I and class II types were available, the types were taken from metadata supplied by the sample provider, not from assay-based typing. The samples were drawn from two sources: the first 160 participants of the ongoing ImmuneRACE study, and 1,254 subjects contributed by 6 global collaborators. The repertoires were released in a freely available public database meant as a resource for research on the immune response to SARS-CoV-2. The study at large found these results: Clinical and demographic metadata were provided uncurated, with the amount varying by source and participant.

One collaborating source in Seattle enrolled patients while the patients were actively infected and followed the patients over time throughout the course of disease. The collaborating institutions used their own protocols to collect whole blood in K2EDTA tubes. Collaborator samples were shipped for TCRbeta analysis as frozen whole blood, isolated PBMCs, or DNA extracted from either sample type. The source is a woman at least 80 years old with COVID-19, enrolled during active disease. The sequenced material came from peripheral blood.

The DNA reads as follows: TGCGCCAGCATCGCCGGGGGTACTACCTACAATGAGCAGTTCTTC. It translates as CASIAGGTTYNEQFF. The chain employs TRBV5-1 and TRBJ2-1; a tentative D call is TRBD2 (6 bases match). Including the terminal cysteine and phenylalanine, the CDR3 comprises 15 residues. The only DNA kept is the CDR3, 45 bases in frame from the first base. V was cut back by 6 bases and J by 2 bases, leaving a gap of 15 bases between them. CDR1 and CDR2, looked up from the germline V gene, are SGHRS and YFSETQ.